This TCR beta chain was profiled in a study of regulatory and conventional T cells in RAG deficiency. Blood CD4+ CD25-low CD127-high conventional T cells supplied the genomic DNA template. Sequencing was performed with immunoSEQ multiplex PCR; in TCRdb, only in-frame clones are kept and a portion is missing. The table lists 34,000 or so clones, more than 75% of them singletons. This sample was shared with a second study, whose subject was regulatory T cells. From that paper: The primer mix had 52 TRBV and 13 TRBJ primers.

This sequence originates from a human donor in good health. Material for sequencing was CD4+ effector T cells sorted from blood.

CDR3 coding DNA: TGTGCCAGCTCACCTTCGAGGGAGAATTCACCCCTCCACTTT. It encodes CASSPSRENSPLHF. This chain joins TRBV18 and TRBJ1-6; D remains unclear. The CDR3 has 14 residues. The V and J ends lost 3 bases and 7 bases respectively, with 10 bases between them. Germline V gene data show CDR1 as KGHSH and CDR2 as LQKENI. Full variable domain (remainder filled in from reference TRBV18 and TRBJ1-6): NAGVMQNPRHLVRRRGQEARLRCSPMKGHSHVYWYRQLPEEGLKFMVYLQKENIIDESGMPKERFSAEFPKEGPSILRIQQVVRGDSAAYFCASSPSRENSPLHFGNGTRLTVT.